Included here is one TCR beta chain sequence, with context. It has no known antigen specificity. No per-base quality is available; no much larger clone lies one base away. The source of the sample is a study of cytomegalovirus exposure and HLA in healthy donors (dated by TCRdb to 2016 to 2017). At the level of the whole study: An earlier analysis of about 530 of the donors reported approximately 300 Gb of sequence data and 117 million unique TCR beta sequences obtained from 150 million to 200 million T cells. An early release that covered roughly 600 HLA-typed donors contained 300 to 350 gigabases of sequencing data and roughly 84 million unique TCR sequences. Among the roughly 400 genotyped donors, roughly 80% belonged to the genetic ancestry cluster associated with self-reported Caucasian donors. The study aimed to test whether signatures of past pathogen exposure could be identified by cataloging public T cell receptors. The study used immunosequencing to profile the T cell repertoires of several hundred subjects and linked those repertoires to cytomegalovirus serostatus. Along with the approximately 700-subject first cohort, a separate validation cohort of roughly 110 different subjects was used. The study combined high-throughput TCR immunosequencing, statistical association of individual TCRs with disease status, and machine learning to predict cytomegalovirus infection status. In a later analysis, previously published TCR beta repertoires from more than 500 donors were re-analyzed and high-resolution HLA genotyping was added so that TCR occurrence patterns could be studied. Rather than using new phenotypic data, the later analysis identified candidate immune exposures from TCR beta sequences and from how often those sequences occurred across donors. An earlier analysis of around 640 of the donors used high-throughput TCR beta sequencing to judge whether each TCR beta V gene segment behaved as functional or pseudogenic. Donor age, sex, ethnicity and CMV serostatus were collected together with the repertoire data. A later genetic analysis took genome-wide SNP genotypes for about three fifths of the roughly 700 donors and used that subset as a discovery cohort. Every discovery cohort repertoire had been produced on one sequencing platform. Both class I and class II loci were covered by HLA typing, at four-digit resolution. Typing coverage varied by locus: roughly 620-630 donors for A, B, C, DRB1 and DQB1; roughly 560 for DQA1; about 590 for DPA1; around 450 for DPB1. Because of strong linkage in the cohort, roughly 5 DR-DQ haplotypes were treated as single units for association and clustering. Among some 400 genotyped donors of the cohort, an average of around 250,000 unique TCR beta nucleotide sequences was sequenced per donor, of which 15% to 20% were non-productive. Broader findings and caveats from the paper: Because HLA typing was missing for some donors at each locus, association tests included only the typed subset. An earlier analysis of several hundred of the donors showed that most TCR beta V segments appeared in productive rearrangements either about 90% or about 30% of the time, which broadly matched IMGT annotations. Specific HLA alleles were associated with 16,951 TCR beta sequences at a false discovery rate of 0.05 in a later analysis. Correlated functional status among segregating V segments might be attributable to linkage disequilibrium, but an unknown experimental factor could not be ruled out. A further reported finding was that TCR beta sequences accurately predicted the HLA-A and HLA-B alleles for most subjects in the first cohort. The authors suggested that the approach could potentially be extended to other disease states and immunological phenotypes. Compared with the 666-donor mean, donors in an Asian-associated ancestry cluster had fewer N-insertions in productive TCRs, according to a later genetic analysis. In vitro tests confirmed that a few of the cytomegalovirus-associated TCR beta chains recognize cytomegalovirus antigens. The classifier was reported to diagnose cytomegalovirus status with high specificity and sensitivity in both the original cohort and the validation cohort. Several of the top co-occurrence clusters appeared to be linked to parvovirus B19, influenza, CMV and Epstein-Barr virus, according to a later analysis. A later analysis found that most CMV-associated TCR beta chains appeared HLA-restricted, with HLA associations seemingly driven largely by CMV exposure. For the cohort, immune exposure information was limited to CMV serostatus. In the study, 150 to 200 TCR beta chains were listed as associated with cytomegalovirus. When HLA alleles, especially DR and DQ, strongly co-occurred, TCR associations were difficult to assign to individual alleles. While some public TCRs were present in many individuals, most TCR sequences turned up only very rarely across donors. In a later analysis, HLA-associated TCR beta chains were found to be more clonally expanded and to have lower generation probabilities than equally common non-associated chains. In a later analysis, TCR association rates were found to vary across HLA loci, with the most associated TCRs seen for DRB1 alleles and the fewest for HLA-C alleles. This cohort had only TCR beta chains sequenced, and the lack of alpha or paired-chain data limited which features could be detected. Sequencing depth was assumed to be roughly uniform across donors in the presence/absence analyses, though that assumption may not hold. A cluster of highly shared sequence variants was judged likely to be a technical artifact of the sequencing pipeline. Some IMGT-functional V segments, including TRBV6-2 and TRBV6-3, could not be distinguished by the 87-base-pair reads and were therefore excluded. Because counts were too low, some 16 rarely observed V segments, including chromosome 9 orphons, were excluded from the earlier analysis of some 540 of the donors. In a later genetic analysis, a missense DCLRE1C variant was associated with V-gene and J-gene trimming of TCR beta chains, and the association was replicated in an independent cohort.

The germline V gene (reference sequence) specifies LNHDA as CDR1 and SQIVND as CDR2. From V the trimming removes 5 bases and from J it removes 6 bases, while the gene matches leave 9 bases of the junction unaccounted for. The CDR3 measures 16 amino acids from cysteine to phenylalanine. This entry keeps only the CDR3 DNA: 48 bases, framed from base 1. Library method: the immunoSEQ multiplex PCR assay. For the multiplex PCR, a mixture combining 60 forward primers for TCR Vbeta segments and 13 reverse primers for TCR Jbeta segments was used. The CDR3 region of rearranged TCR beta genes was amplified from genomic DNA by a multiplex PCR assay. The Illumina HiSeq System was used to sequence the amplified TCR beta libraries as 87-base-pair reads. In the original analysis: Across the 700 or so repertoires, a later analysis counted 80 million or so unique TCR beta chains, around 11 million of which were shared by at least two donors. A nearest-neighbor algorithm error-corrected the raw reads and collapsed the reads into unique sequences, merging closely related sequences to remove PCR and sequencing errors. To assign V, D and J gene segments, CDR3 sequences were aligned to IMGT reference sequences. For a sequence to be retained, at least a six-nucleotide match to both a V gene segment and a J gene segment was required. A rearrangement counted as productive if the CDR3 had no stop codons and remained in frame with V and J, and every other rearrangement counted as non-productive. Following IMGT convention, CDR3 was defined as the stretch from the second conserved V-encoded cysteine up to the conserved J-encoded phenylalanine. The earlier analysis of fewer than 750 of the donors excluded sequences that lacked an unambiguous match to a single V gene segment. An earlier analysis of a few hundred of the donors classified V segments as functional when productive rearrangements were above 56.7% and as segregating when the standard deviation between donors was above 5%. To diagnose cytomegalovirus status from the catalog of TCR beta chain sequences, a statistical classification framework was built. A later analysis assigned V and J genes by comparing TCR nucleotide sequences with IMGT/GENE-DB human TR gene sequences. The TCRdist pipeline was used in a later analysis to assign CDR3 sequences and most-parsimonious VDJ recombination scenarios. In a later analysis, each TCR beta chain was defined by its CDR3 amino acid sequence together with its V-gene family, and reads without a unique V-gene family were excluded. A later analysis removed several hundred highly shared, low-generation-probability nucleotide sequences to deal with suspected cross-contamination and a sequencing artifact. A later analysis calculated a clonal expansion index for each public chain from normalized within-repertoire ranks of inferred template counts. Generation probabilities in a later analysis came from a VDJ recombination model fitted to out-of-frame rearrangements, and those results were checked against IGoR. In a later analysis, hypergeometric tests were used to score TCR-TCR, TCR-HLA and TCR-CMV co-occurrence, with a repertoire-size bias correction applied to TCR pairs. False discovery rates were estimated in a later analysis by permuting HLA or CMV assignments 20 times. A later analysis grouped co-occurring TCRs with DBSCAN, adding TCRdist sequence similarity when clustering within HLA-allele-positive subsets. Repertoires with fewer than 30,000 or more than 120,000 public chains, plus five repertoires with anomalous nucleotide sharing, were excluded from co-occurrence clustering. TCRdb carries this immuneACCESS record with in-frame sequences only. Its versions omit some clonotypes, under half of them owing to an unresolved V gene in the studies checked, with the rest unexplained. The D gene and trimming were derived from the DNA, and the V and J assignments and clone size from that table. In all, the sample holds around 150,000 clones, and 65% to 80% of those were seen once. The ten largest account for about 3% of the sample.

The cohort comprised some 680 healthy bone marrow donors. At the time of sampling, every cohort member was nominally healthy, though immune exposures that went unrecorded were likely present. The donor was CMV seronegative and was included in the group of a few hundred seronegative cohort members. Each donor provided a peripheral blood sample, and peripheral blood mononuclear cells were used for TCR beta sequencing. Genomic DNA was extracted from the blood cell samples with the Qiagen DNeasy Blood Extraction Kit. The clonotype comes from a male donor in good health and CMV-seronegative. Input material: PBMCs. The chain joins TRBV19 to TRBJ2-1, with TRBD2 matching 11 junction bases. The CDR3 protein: CASSETTSGRSNEQFF. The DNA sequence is TGTGCCAGTAGTGAGACCACTAGCGGGAGATCCAATGAGCAGTTCTTC.